Below are 29 T cell receptor beta chains sequenced from a single sample in a study of blood T cell repertoires in COVID-19. Some clones are missing from TCRdb's copy, which holds only in-frame ones; the method was immunoSEQ multiplex PCR. The repertoire holds under 450,000 clones, with approximately 88% as singletons. Sequencing was performed on peripheral blood. These receptors were collected from a woman aged 45-60 years with COVID-19, enrolled during active disease.

This clone was seen just once. The CDR3 DNA sequence: TGTGCCAGTAGCACTTGGGGGGAAGATACGCAGTATTTT. Protein product: CASSTWGEDTQYF. This chain joins TRBV19 and TRBJ2-3; D may be TRBD2 (6 bases). V lost 6 bases and J 5 bases, leaving 12 bases between the germline ends. This CDR3 spans 13 amino acids. The germline V gene encodes CDR1 LNHDA and CDR2 SQIVND (reference sequence).

In DNA form, the CDR3 reads TGTGCCAGCAGCTTAAGACAGGACTATGGCTACACCTTC. This sequence encodes CASSLRQDYGYTF. This chain links TRBV5-5 with TRBJ1-2; D is possibly TRBD1 (6 bases). V lost 2 bases and J 3 bases, leaving 8 bases between the germline ends. CDR3 size: 13 residues. CDR1 is SGHKS and CDR2 is YYEKEE in the germline V gene (reference sequence).

The chain employs TRBV11-1 and TRBJ2-7, with 8 bases that match TRBD1. This CDR3 region has 15 residues. From germline, CDR1 is SGHAT and CDR2 FQDESV (reference sequence). V shed 4 bases, J shed 4 bases, and the junction held 9 bases outside the gene matches. CDR3 DNA sequence: TGTGCCAGCAGCTCGCGGTCCCAGGGGGCATACGAGCAGTACTTC. Protein: CASSSRSQGAYEQYF.

The chain links TRBV30 to TRBJ1-5; D call uncertain. Germline-derived CDR1 and CDR2 are GTSNPN and SVGIG (reference sequence). Trimming took off 1 base at V and 4 bases at J, with 11 bases between the two ends. CDR3 size: 14 residues. CDR3 loop: CAWSGGSLNQPQHF. CDR3 nucleotide sequence: TGTGCCTGGAGTGGCGGCAGCCTAAATCAGCCCCAGCATTTT. The full variable domain, rest sourced from reference TRBV30 and TRBJ1-5, is SQTIHQWPATLVQPVGSPLSLECTVEGTSNPNLYWYRQAAGRGLQLLFYSVGIGQISSEVPQNLSASRPQDRQFILSSKKLLLSDSGFYLCAWSGGSLNQPQHFGDGTRLSIL.

The count of this clone is one. The genes are TRBV7-2 and TRBJ2-5; unclear D gene. CDR3 size: 14 residues. CDR1 is SGHTA, CDR2 FQGNSA, per germline. Trimming removed 5 bases from V and 2 bases from J, with 12 bases in between. The DNA of the CDR3 is TGTGCCAGCAGCCTCCTGGGCCCTCAAGAGACCCAGTACTTC. Amino acid sequence: CASSLLGPQETQYF.

The chain links TRBV11-1 to TRBJ2-2; TRBD2 agrees at 8 bases. V gave up 8 bases and J gave up 4 bases; unmatched junction bases: 3. The CDR3 has 13 amino acids. Germline assignment: CDR1 SGHAT and CDR2 FQDESV (reference sequence). The CDR3 coding sequence is TGTGCCAGCGGGACTAGGGGCACCGGGGAGCTGTTTTTT. It encodes CASGTRGTGELFF. The whole variable domain, remainder taken from reference TRBV11-1 and TRBJ2-2, is EAEVAQSPRYKITEKSQAVAFWCDPISGHATLYWYRQILGQGPELLVQFQDESVVDDSQLPKDRFSAERLKGVDSTLKIQPAELGDSAMYLCASGTRGTGELFFGEGSRLTVL.

The CDR3 loop is CASGLGASSAKNIQYF. As DNA, the CDR3 is TGTGCTAGTGGTTTGGGGGCCTCCTCGGCAAAAAACATTCAGTACTTC. This rearrangement joins TRBV12-5 to TRBJ2-4; D is unclear. Per the germline V gene, CDR1 is LGHNT and CDR2 is FRNRAP. V lost 1 base and J lost 4, with 14 bases in between. This CDR3 comprises 16 residues.

This rearrangement joins TRBV2 to TRBJ2-7, with D possibly matching TRBD2 (5 bases). The CDR3 contains 14 residues. Trimming took off 8 bases at V and 1 base at J, with 15 bases between the two ends. The germline CDR1 and CDR2 sequences are SNHLY and FYNNEI. CDR3 sequence reads: CASAGLFGSYEQYF. As DNA, the CDR3 is TGTGCCAGCGCCGGACTCTTCGGGTCCTACGAGCAGTACTTC.

This sequence joins TRBV28 and TRBJ2-7, with 9 bases that match TRBD1. Per the germline V gene, CDR1 is MDHEN and CDR2 is SYDVKM. V shed 5 bases and J 3 bases; nucleotides not matched to a gene: 8. The CDR3 totals 15 residues. As DNA, the CDR3 is TGTGCCAGCAGTCCGCCCGGGACAGGGTTCTACGAGCAGTACTTC. It is translated as CASSPPGTGFYEQYF.

The V call is TRBV5-1, the J call TRBJ1-4; 7 positions match TRBD1. The CDR3 has 14 amino acids. Trimming removed 4 bases from V and 5 bases from J; junction bases left unmatched: 5. Germline CDR1 and CDR2: SGHRS and YFSETQ. The DNA for the CDR3 is TGCGCCAGCAGCGTCGGGACAGTGAATGAAAAACTGTTTTTT. Protein sequence: CASSVGTVNEKLFF.

The chain has TRBV9 and TRBJ2-7; TRBD1 agrees at 10 bases. With 3 bases clipped from V and 4 bases from J, the junction kept 7 bases outside the gene matches. CDR3 length: 15 amino acids. Germline V gene lookup returns CDR1 SGDLS and CDR2 YYNGEE. CDR3 region: CASSAGDRGYYEQYF. The DNA for the CDR3 is TGTGCCAGCAGCGCTGGGGACAGGGGATATTACGAGCAGTACTTC.

This rearrangement joins TRBV28 to TRBJ1-6; 8 bases align to TRBD1. Germline V gives CDR1 MDHEN, CDR2 SYDVKM. This CDR3 contains 16 residues. V lost 2 bases to trimming and J lost 10 bases; unmatched junction nucleotides: 10. CDR3 residues: CASSLPGQGLNSPLHF. In nucleotides, the CDR3 is TGTGCCAGCAGTTTACCCGGACAGGGTTTAAACTCACCCCTCCACTTT.

The V call is TRBV6-6, the J call TRBJ1-6; D possibly corresponds to TRBD1 (6 bases). Germline loops: CDR1 MNHNY, CDR2 SVGAGI (reference sequence). The CDR3 totals 14 residues. V dropped 7 bases and J dropped 10 bases, with 17 bases sitting between them. The CDR3 DNA reads as TGTGCCAGCACCCTCGCGGGGGCCGAGTCACCCCTCCACTTT. Translated, it gives CASTLAGAESPLHF.

This CDR3 is CASSGASEAFF. CDR3 nucleotide sequence: TGTGCCAGCAGCGGAGCTTCTGAAGCTTTCTTT. V usage is TRBV9 and J usage is TRBJ1-1; D not resolved. The V and J ends lost 3 bases and 6 bases respectively, with 6 bases between them. CDR1 and CDR2 (germline): SGDLS, YYNGEE. CDR3 length: 11 residues.

The chain recombines TRBV25-1 with TRBJ1-1; TRBD1 might be the D (5 bases). V was pared by 5 bases and J by 6 bases, with 13 bases between. The CDR3 runs 13 residues. The germline V gene has CDR1 MGHDK and CDR2 SYGVNS. CDR3 loop: CASSPQGHSEAFF. In nucleotides, the CDR3 is TGTGCCAGCAGTCCCCAAGGACATTCTGAAGCTTTCTTT.

J is TRBJ2-7 and V is TRBV27; 11 positions match TRBD1. J lost 4 bases, V lost 5 bases, and 10 bases had no gene match. Per the germline V gene, CDR1 is MNHEY and CDR2 is SMNVEV (reference sequence). The CDR3 covers 16 residues. CDR3 residues: CASSPRGGQGAYEQYF. The CDR3 DNA reads TGTGCCAGCAGTCCTCGGGGTGGACAGGGGGCGTACGAGCAGTACTTC.

The gene calls are TRBV10-3 and TRBJ2-5, with D perhaps matching TRBD1 (5 bases). Germline V gives CDR1 ENHRY, CDR2 SYGVKD. V lost 3 bases and J 2 bases, leaving 16 bases between the germline ends. The CDR3 consists of 16 residues. The CDR3 loop is CAISDPIGHPQETQYF. As DNA, the CDR3 is TGTGCCATCAGTGACCCAATAGGACACCCTCAAGAGACCCAGTACTTC.

The chain combines TRBV27 with TRBJ1-1, with 10 bases matching TRBD1. With 1 base clipped from V and 6 bases from J, the junction kept 8 bases outside the gene matches. CDR1 is MNHEY and CDR2 is SMNVEV in the germline V gene (reference sequence). The CDR3 has 16 residues. The CDR3 loop reads CASSLYHGTGVAEAFF. Here the CDR3 DNA reads TGTGCCAGCAGTTTATACCACGGGACAGGGGTTGCTGAAGCTTTCTTT.

A remark on this clone: Other DNA sequences of this sample code for an identical CDR3. V and J are TRBV30 and TRBJ1-1; D possibly corresponds to TRBD1 (5 bases). CDR3 length equals 11 residues. Between the trimmed V and J ends, which lost 2 bases and 6 bases, there was a span of 7 bases. The V gene's germline CDR1 is GTSNPN and CDR2 SVGIG (reference sequence). In DNA form, the CDR3 reads TGTGCCTGGAGTTCGGGGGCTGAAGCTTTCTTT. Protein: CAWSSGAEAFF.

The chain links TRBV6-6 to TRBJ1-1; TRBD1 agrees at 9 bases. Germline CDR1 MNHNY, CDR2 SVGAGI (reference sequence). V shed 6 bases and J 4 bases; nucleotides not matched to a gene: 9. The CDR3 sequence is 15 residues long. The CDR3 protein is CASSLDRGGGTEAFF. Here the CDR3 DNA reads TGTGCCAGCAGCCTGGACAGGGGAGGAGGCACTGAAGCTTTCTTT.

The chain employs TRBV28 and TRBJ2-3, with 11 bases identical to TRBD2. Germline assignment: CDR1 MDHEN and CDR2 SYDVKM. The V and J ends lost 4 bases and 3 bases, in that order; junction bases with no gene match: 9. The CDR3 has 17 residues. The CDR3 here is CASSSLGTSGPTDTQYF. In DNA, the CDR3 is TGTGCCAGCAGTTCACTCGGGACTAGCGGACCTACAGATACGCAGTATTTT.

J is TRBJ2-7 and V is TRBV4-2; 7 bases fit TRBD1. The junction had 6 bases not matched to a gene; V was cut back by 1 base and J by 3 bases. The germline V gene has CDR1 LGHNA and CDR2 YNFKEQ. The CDR3 length is 15 residues. CDR3 region: CASSQARGWNYEQYF. The CDR3 DNA sequence: TGTGCCAGCAGCCAAGCCAGGGGGTGGAACTACGAGCAGTACTTC.

The chain uses TRBV30 and TRBJ1-5; D is possibly TRBD1 (5 bases). Trimming pared 1 base from V and 6 bases from J, leaving 13 bases between. The germline V gene encodes CDR1 GTSNPN and CDR2 SVGIG (reference sequence). The CDR3 is made up of 14 amino acids. CDR3 residues: CAWSEGLMVQPQHF. Here the CDR3 DNA reads TGTGCCTGGAGTGAGGGACTTATGGTTCAGCCCCAGCATTTT.

This clone occurred once. The rearrangement links TRBV11-2 to TRBJ2-1, with D possibly matching TRBD1 (7 bases). The CDR3 spans 15 residues. V was cut by 1 base and J by 8 bases, with 15 bases left in between. The V gene's germline CDR1 is SGHAT and CDR2 FQNNGV. CDR3 bases: TGTGCCAGCAGCTTAGCCCGCAGGGGGGAAGATGAGCAGTTCTTC. Translated: CASSLARRGEDEQFF.

The chain couples TRBV11-2 to TRBJ1-2, with TRBD1 as a possible D gene (6 bases). This CDR3 contains 13 residues. Germline-derived CDR1 and CDR2 are SGHAT and FQNNGV. V shed 4 bases and J shed 6 bases, with 12 bases lying between them. The CDR3 DNA is TGTGCCAGCAGCTCCGTACAGGGAAATGGCTACACCTTC. It yields the protein CASSSVQGNGYTF.

This sequence joins TRBV30 and TRBJ2-7; perhaps TRBD1 as D (5 bases). V dropped 5 bases and J dropped 6 bases, with 17 bases sitting between them. The length of the CDR3 is 13 residues. The V gene's germline CDR1 is GTSNPN and CDR2 SVGIG (reference sequence). CDR3 DNA: TGTGCCTGGCAGACAGACCTGGTTGCCGAGCAGTACTTC. Its translation: CAWQTDLVAEQYF.

The chain recombines TRBV6-5 with TRBJ2-7; tentatively, D is TRBD1 (6 bases). The CDR3 totals 13 residues. In germline, CDR1 is MNHEY, CDR2 SVGAGI. Trimming took off 7 bases at V and 6 bases at J, with 16 bases between the two ends. The CDR3 region has the DNA TGTGCCAGCACGGGGACAATGGGGCGCGAGCAGTACTTC. Its protein product is CASTGTMGREQYF.

V gene TRBV12-3 or TRBV12-4 combines with J gene TRBJ1-1; D remains unclear. V lost 7 bases, J lost 1 base, and 10 bases lay in between. The CDR3 sequence is 13 residues long. CDR3 DNA: TGTGCCAGCACGCCGGCGGCGAACACTGAAGCTTTCTTT. It translates to CASTPAANTEAFF.

The chain is built from TRBV10-3 and TRBJ1-1; tentatively, D is TRBD1 (6 bases). The germline V and J ends were trimmed by 7 bases and 4 bases, with 19 bases remaining between them. Looked up from germline, CDR1 is ENHRY and CDR2 is SYGVKD. The CDR3 sequence is 15 residues long. CDR3 sequence: CAITTGVGLGTEAFF. CDR3 sequence (DNA): TGTGCCATCACGACAGGTGTGGGGTTGGGCACTGAAGCTTTCTTT.